The rows below give T cell receptor beta chains drawn from one sample of a study of shared clonotypes between healthy human individuals. Clones were read by immunoSEQ multiplex PCR, and TCRdb kept only the in-frame ones, dropping some. The profile shows 2 million to 2.5 million clones, just over 90% of them singletons. Sequencing input: naive CD4+ T cells from PBMCs. The receptors here all came from a man aged 18 to 29 in good health. Some clones in this sample may be carry-over from other donors' samples. Each CDR3 is given with its conserved first and last residue. D genes are given only for firm matches. Size is stated for part of the rows, as once, few or many counts, or as a class when the clone is expanded.

D: .; J: TRBJ2-1; size: .; V: TRBV9; CDR3: CASTLDGSSYNEQFF; DNA: TGTGCCAGCACCCTCGACGGAAGCTCCTACAATGAGCAGTTCTTC
D: TRBD2; J: TRBJ2-3; size: .; V: TRBV28; CDR3: CASSYLLDLAGGTDTQYF; DNA: TGTGCCAGCAGTTACCTCCTCGACCTAGCGGGGGGGACAGATACGCAGTATTTT
D: .; J: TRBJ2-7; size: .; V: TRBV5-6; CDR3: CASSFSGYEQYF; DNA: TGTGCCAGCAGCTTTTCAGGGTACGAGCAGTACTTC
D: TRBD2; J: TRBJ2-1; size: .; V: TRBV4-1; CDR3: CASSQLGLAANNEQFF; DNA: TGCGCCAGCAGCCAACTGGGACTAGCGGCAAACAATGAGCAGTTCTTC
D: TRBD1; J: TRBJ1-2; size: once; V: TRBV2; CDR3: CASREQGGDGYTF; DNA: TGTGCCAGCAGAGAACAGGGGGGGGATGGCTACACCTTC
D: .; J: TRBJ2-7; size: .; V: TRBV4-1; CDR3: CASSHIHGEQYF; DNA: TGCGCCAGCAGCCACATACACGGCGAGCAGTACTTC
D: .; J: TRBJ2-3; size: .; V: TRBV5-6; CDR3: CASSLDFRGGDTQYF; DNA: TGTGCCAGCAGCTTGGACTTCAGGGGTGGAGATACGCAGTATTTT
D: TRBD1; J: TRBJ1-5; size: .; V: TRBV10-3; CDR3: CAISRGQGVGQPQHF; DNA: TGTGCCATCAGCCGGGGACAGGGGGTAGGTCAGCCCCAGCATTTT
D: .; J: TRBJ2-3; size: .; V: TRBV10-3; CDR3: CAISDSTSSTDTQYF; DNA: TGTGCCATCAGTGACTCTACCTCTAGCACAGATACGCAGTATTTT
D: TRBD1; J: TRBJ1-1; size: .; V: TRBV5-4; CDR3: CASSQTGGFYNTVAFF; DNA: TGTGCCAGCAGCCAGACAGGGGGGTTTTATAACACCGTAGCTTTCTTT
D: .; J: TRBJ1-2; size: .; V: TRBV6-1; CDR3: CAGSPRGYGYTF; DNA: TGTGCCGGCAGTCCCAGGGGATATGGCTACACCTTC
D: .; J: TRBJ2-3; size: .; V: TRBV7-2; CDR3: CASSFARGIDTQYF; DNA: TGTGCCAGCAGCTTCGCGAGGGGGATAGATACGCAGTATTTT
D: .; J: TRBJ2-2; size: few; V: TRBV7-3; CDR3: CASSLVPGELFF; DNA: TGTGCCAGCAGCTTAGTGCCCGGGGAGCTGTTTTTT
D: .; J: TRBJ1-3; size: .; V: TRBV14; CDR3: CASREQGAGNTIYF; DNA: TGTGCCAGCAGGGAACAGGGCGCTGGAAACACCATATATTTT
D: TRBD1; J: TRBJ1-4; size: .; V: TRBV6-1; CDR3: CATNTGGTNEKLFF; DNA: TGTGCCACCAATACAGGGGGAACTAATGAAAAACTGTTTTTT
D: .; J: TRBJ1-5; size: .; V: TRBV6-1; CDR3: CASTGGGNQPQHF; DNA: TGTGCCAGCACTGGGGGCGGCAATCAGCCCCAGCATTTT
D: .; J: TRBJ1-1; size: .; V: TRBV6-5; CDR3: CASSYEQGSAEAFF; DNA: TGTGCCAGCAGTTACGAGCAGGGAAGTGCTGAAGCTTTCTTT
D: .; J: TRBJ1-5; size: once; V: TRBV10-3; CDR3: CAISESGLSQPQHF; DNA: TGTGCCATCAGTGAGTCTGGATTGAGTCAGCCCCAGCATTTT
D: .; J: TRBJ2-1; size: .; V: TRBV11-3; CDR3: CASSPGHPLGKEQFF; DNA: TGTGCCAGCAGCCCAGGGCACCCCCTGGGTAAGGAGCAGTTCTTC